This T cell receptor (beta chain) derives from a study of graft-versus-host responses after intestinal transplantation. For the study at large: Multivisceral, liver-intestinal, or isolated intestinal grafts went to recipients.

Generated by immunoSEQ multiplex PCR, the TCRdb table keeps only in-frame clones and is missing some. Here the sample spans 15,000 to 20,000 clones, 87% being singletons. Concerning this clone itself: As yet, its antigen is unknown.

The source of post-transplant bone marrow was the posterior iliac crest or another site. Study-wide results and limits: Early post-transplant falls in HvG clones accompanied the peak levels of circulating GvH clones. Detection of GvH clones occurred in recipient marrow, and some had their first appearance in ileum or blood.

The receptor was derived from a human patient who received an intestinal transplant, so some T cells may come from the graft donor. Sequenced here: bone marrow, sampled nearly 130 days after intestinal transplantation.

The CDR3 sequence is CASSLEVSYEQYF. The CDR3 DNA is TGTGCCAGCAGCTTGGAAGTCTCCTACGAGCAGTACTTC. The chain has TRBV5-6 and TRBJ2-7; D unclear. The CDR3 has 13 amino acids. Germline lookup yields CDR1 SGHDT and CDR2 YYEEEE. V was cut by 0 bases and J by 0 bases, with 4 bases left in between.